Listed here are 24 T cell receptor beta chains from one sample, sequenced in a study of blood T cell repertoires in COVID-19. Sequencing used immunoSEQ multiplex PCR; TCRdb keeps in-frame clones, though not all of them. The sample contains 200,000 to 250,000 clones, about three quarters of which appear only once. Source material: peripheral blood. Receptors originate from a woman aged 70 to 79 with acute or convalescent COVID-19.

This chain connects TRBV2 to TRBJ1-1; D is uncertain. The V end was cut by 6 bases, the J end by 3 bases, with 17 bases between. The CDR3 covers 15 residues. Germline CDR1 reads SNHLY; CDR2 reads FYNNEI. The CDR3 DNA sequence: TGTGCCAGCAGCACGTCACCAGGACTGTACACTGAAGCTTTCTTT. This translates into CASSTSPGLYTEAFF. The variable domain in full, with the rest retrieved from reference TRBV2 and TRBJ1-1, is EPEVTQTPSHQVTQMGQEVILRCVPISNHLYFYWYRQILGQKVEFLVSFYNNEISEKSEIFDDQFSVERPDGSNFTLKIRSTKLEDSAMYFCASSTSPGLYTEAFFGQGTRLTVV.

J is TRBJ1-6 and V is TRBV7-9; maybe TRBD1 (6 bases). The CDR3 is 15 residues long. V was clipped by 4 bases and J by 8 bases, with 15 bases between them. Looked up from germline, CDR1 is SEHNR and CDR2 is FQNEAQ (reference sequence). The CDR3 coding sequence is TGTGCCAGCAGCTCACAGGGCCTCGGGGATTCACCCCTCCACTTT. The encoded protein is CASSSQGLGDSPLHF.

V and J are TRBV14 and TRBJ2-6; tentatively, D is TRBD1 (6 bases). Trimming took 1 base from V and 4 from J, leaving 20 bases between them. The germline V gene encodes CDR1 SGHDN and CDR2 FVKESK. The CDR3 totals 19 residues. For the CDR3, the DNA is TGTGCCAGCAGCCAAGTCTTCAGGCAGGGGACGCGAGGGGCCAACGTCCTGACTTTC. Its translation: CASSQVFRQGTRGANVLTF.

This clone was observed once. The chain links TRBV7-6 to TRBJ1-2, with TRBD1 matching 8 bases. CDR3 size: 13 residues. Germline CDR1 and CDR2: SGHVS and FNYEAQ. The junction had 6 bases not matched to a gene; V was cut back by 5 bases and J by 7 bases. As DNA, the CDR3 is TGTGCCAGCAGCCCCTGGACAGGGCTTGGCTACACCTTC. Protein sequence: CASSPWTGLGYTF.

The count of this clone is one. The J gene is TRBJ2-5, the V gene TRBV5-4; tentatively, D is TRBD1 (5 bases). The CDR3 runs 14 residues. CDR1 SGHNT and CDR2 YYREEE come from the germline V gene (reference sequence). V was cut by 4 bases and J by 1 base, with 11 bases left in between. The CDR3 DNA is TGTGCCAGCAGCAAGACAGACCTCCAAGAGACCCAGTACTTC. Translating it yields CASSKTDLQETQYF.

The V gene is TRBV6-5, the J gene TRBJ2-3; TRBD2 agrees at 7 bases. Per the germline V gene, CDR1 is MNHEY and CDR2 is SVGAGI. The CDR3 is made up of 14 amino acids. The V and J ends lost 6 bases and 7 bases, in that order; junction bases with no gene match: 10. The CDR3: CASRRGKGENTQYF. CDR3 sequence (DNA): TGTGCCAGCAGGCGGGGGAAAGGGGAAAATACGCAGTATTTT.

In its sample, this clone was seen once. The genes are TRBV7-9 and TRBJ1-5; 9 positions match TRBD1. After removal of 4 bases from V and 4 bases from J, the junction contained 2 bases not matched to a gene. Germline V gene data show CDR1 as SEHNR and CDR2 as FQNEAQ (reference sequence). The CDR3 is 14 residues long. The CDR3 is CASSSGTGNQPQHF. Here the CDR3 DNA reads TGTGCCAGCAGCTCAGGGACAGGGAATCAGCCCCAGCATTTT.

This chain joins TRBV10-1 and TRBJ2-7; no reliable D call. V was trimmed by 0 bases and J by 6 bases, leaving 9 bases between them. Germline CDR1 reads WNHNN; CDR2 reads SYGVQD (reference sequence). This CDR3 spans 13 amino acids. CDR3 DNA sequence: TGCGCCAGCAGTGAGTCGAGTACTGGCGAGCAGTACTTC. Its protein is CASSESSTGEQYF.

The V call is TRBV12-2, the J call TRBJ2-1; the D call TRBD1 from the table was never checked on the DNA. TRBV12-2 is a recognized pseudogene. This CDR3 is 13 amino acids long. This chain's CDR3 is CARGPLQFNEQFF. In nucleotides, the CDR3 is TGTGCCAGGGGGCCGCTTCAGTTCAATGAGCAGTTCTTC.

This chain connects TRBV19 to TRBJ2-1, with D possibly TRBD2 on 6 matching bases. Germline assignment: CDR1 LNHDA and CDR2 SQIVND (reference sequence). The V gene lost 7 bases and the J gene lost 4 bases, with 17 bases spanning the gap. The CDR3 loop spans 15 amino acids. The CDR3 DNA is TGTGCCAGTAATATGGGCGGGGTGGGGTACAATGAGCAGTTCTTC. Protein product: CASNMGGVGYNEQFF. Supplemented by reference TRBV19 and TRBJ2-1, the full variable domain reads DGGITQSPKYLFRKEGQNVTLSCEQNLNHDAMYWYRQDPGQGLRLIYYSQIVNDFQKGDIAEGYSVSREKKESFPLTVTSAQKNPTAFYLCASNMGGVGYNEQFFGPGTRLTVL.

The V and J genes are TRBV7-2 and TRBJ2-7, with D perhaps TRBD1 (7 bases). From germline, CDR1 is SGHTA and CDR2 FQGNSA. Trimming took off 3 bases at V and 5 bases at J, with 11 bases between the two ends. The CDR3 has 13 amino acids. The CDR3 sequence: CASSFQGGNEQYF. CDR3 in DNA: TGTGCCAGCAGCTTTCAGGGGGGTAACGAGCAGTACTTC.

The rearrangement links TRBV20-1 to TRBJ1-2; tentatively, D is TRBD1 (5 bases). The V gene's germline CDR1 is DFQATT and CDR2 SNEGSKA (reference sequence). This CDR3 has 15 amino acids. V was trimmed by 3 bases and J by 8 bases, leaving 22 bases between them. In nucleotides, the CDR3 is TGCAGTGCTAGTGCCTTCACGTATCGTAGGGGCGGCTACACCTTC. Its protein is CSASAFTYRRGGYTF.

The rearrangement links TRBV9 to TRBJ2-1, with 8 positions matching TRBD2. CDR3 length equals 15 residues. CDR1 is SGDLS and CDR2 is YYNGEE in the germline V gene. With V trimmed by 0 bases and J by 5 bases, 4 bases remained unmatched. CDR3 in amino acids: CASSVAAGANNEQFF. Written as DNA, the CDR3 is TGTGCCAGCAGCGTAGCAGCGGGGGCCAACAATGAGCAGTTCTTC.

The rearrangement uses TRBV2 and TRBJ2-2, with 10 bases fitting TRBD1. The CDR3 totals 16 residues. Per the germline V gene, CDR1 is SNHLY and CDR2 is FYNNEI. V gave up 4 bases and J gave up 4 bases; unmatched junction bases: 6. In nucleotides, the CDR3 is TGTGCCAGCAGTGCCCCCGGGACAGGGGTCACCGGGGAGCTGTTTTTT. It encodes CASSAPGTGVTGELFF.

The chain has TRBV7-2 and TRBJ1-1; possibly TRBD1 for D (6 bases). V lost 5 bases, J lost 8 bases, and 15 bases lay in between. The V gene's germline CDR1 is SGHTA and CDR2 FQGNSA. CDR3 size: 13 residues. The CDR3 protein is CASSEYRVSEAFF. The CDR3, as DNA: TGTGCCAGCAGCGAATACAGGGTTTCAGAAGCTTTCTTT.

The chain has TRBV19 and TRBJ2-1; D is possibly TRBD1 (6 bases). Trimming removed 2 bases from V and 1 base from J, with 9 bases in between. CDR1 and CDR2 (germline): LNHDA, SQIVND (reference sequence). The CDR3 is made up of 15 amino acids. The CDR3, as DNA: TGTGCCAGTAGTATATACAGGGAGTCCTACAATGAGCAGTTCTTC. Its translation: CASSIYRESYNEQFF. Based on the CDR3 plus reference TRBV19 and TRBJ2-1, the full variable domain is DGGITQSPKYLFRKEGQNVTLSCEQNLNHDAMYWYRQDPGQGLRLIYYSQIVNDFQKGDIAEGYSVSREKKESFPLTVTSAQKNPTAFYLCASSIYRESYNEQFFGPGTRLTVL.

The chain combines TRBV4-1 with TRBJ1-6, with 8 bases lining up with TRBD1. The CDR3 runs 18 residues. Germline V lookup: CDR1 MGHRA, CDR2 YSYEKL. Losses at the gene ends were 0 bases for V and 7 bases for J; bases not matched to a gene: 11. The CDR3 sequence is CASSQERIPDRGNSPLHF. In nucleotides, the CDR3 is TGCGCCAGCAGCCAAGAACGCATTCCCGACAGGGGAAATTCACCCCTCCACTTT.

The rearrangement joins TRBV5-1 to TRBJ2-1; 7 bases align to TRBD1. The germline CDR1 and CDR2 sequences are SGHRS and YFSETQ. J lost 4 bases, V lost 7 bases, and 11 bases had no gene match. The CDR3 runs to 15 residues. The CDR3 sequence is CASGFTGEPYNEQFF. The CDR3 nucleotides are TGCGCCAGCGGATTTACAGGGGAACCTTACAATGAGCAGTTCTTC. Using reference TRBV5-1 and TRBJ2-1 for the parts outside the CDR3, the full variable domain is KAGVTQTPRYLIKTRGQQVTLSCSPISGHRSVSWYQQTPGQGLQFLFEYFSETQRNKGNFPGRFSGRQFSNSRSEMNVSTLELGDSALYLCASGFTGEPYNEQFFGPGTRLTVL.

V usage is TRBV20-1 and J usage is TRBJ2-5; 10 positions match TRBD2. The CDR3 runs 15 residues. Unmatched junction bases numbered 5, after V lost 3 bases and J lost 1 base. CDR1 is DFQATT, CDR2 SNEGSKA, per germline (reference sequence). In DNA form, the CDR3 reads TGCAGTGCTAGTGACAGCGGGGGGGTCCAAGAGACCCAGTACTTC. Protein sequence: CSASDSGGVQETQYF.

In DNA form, the CDR3 reads TGTGCCAGCAGTGTTGGAGGTAACACCGGGGAGCTGTTTTTT. It specifies CASSVGGNTGELFF. The chain uses TRBV2 and TRBJ2-2, with a weak D call TRBD2 (5 bases). Trimming shortened V by 4 bases and J by 2 bases, and 8 bases separated the two germline ends. Germline CDR1 SNHLY, CDR2 FYNNEI. The CDR3 consists of 14 residues.

The count of this clone is one. The gene calls are TRBV6-1 and TRBJ1-5; D is undetermined. This CDR3 contains 15 residues. Per germline, CDR1 MNHNS and CDR2 SASEGT. V was shortened by 1 base and J by 7 bases, with 14 bases between the two germline ends. The CDR3 DNA sequence: TGTGCCAGCAGTGAAGGAGTGGCCGGGAGACAGCCCCAGCATTTT. It translates to CASSEGVAGRQPQHF.

This clone was detected only once. This chain uses TRBV6-5 with TRBJ2-1, with a weak D call TRBD1 (6 bases). Germline CDR1 is MNHEY and CDR2 is SVGAGI. The CDR3 totals 13 residues. Trimming took 8 bases from V and 4 from J, leaving 12 bases between them. DNA of the CDR3: TGTGCCAGCCAGGGGACGAAATACAATGAGCAGTTCTTC. Its protein product is CASQGTKYNEQFF.

J is TRBJ1-2 and V is TRBV11-2; D uncertain. The CDR3 sequence is 15 residues long. With 1 base removed from V and 4 bases from J, the gap between germline ends came to 13 bases. The germline V gene encodes CDR1 SGHAT and CDR2 FQNNGV. CDR3 in amino acids: CASSLGPSDFYGYTF. The CDR3 coding sequence is TGTGCCAGCAGCTTAGGCCCGTCAGACTTCTATGGCTACACCTTC.

V usage is TRBV24-1 and J usage is TRBJ1-2, with D tentatively TRBD1 (5 bases). CDR1 is KGHDR and CDR2 is SFDVKD in the germline V gene. This CDR3 is built from 12 residues. Trimming took off 12 bases at V and 4 bases at J, with 14 bases between the two ends. CDR3 sequence (DNA): TGTGCCGCATCAGGGTTTGGCTATGGCTACACCTTC. This codes for CAASGFGYGYTF.